The clone carrying this TCR beta chain came up many times. Germline V gives CDR1 SNHLY, CDR2 FYNNEI. V lost 0 bases, J lost 1 base, and 14 bases lay in between. The CDR3 spans 17 residues. This sample was included in a study of T cells in Graves' hyperthyroidism and ophthalmopathy. Amplification of TCR beta CDR3 regions used RNA as the template. The TCR CDR3 was amplified in a first-round RT-PCR using the HTBI primer set. TCRdb independently ran MiXCR on the multiplex PCR reads; one entry per CDR3 protein. The data show under 350,000 distinct CDR3 sequences, approximately 14% seen once. The V gene is TRBV2, the J gene TRBJ2-3; a weak D match, TRBD2 (5 bases). This clonotype was obtained from a woman in her 40s with Graves' hyperthyroidism. Sequencing was performed on blood. The CDR3 DNA sequence: TGTGCCAGCAGTGAAGCGGCGGTGGCGGGCCGCACAGATACGCAGTATTTT. Protein sequence: CASSEAAVAGRTDTQYF.